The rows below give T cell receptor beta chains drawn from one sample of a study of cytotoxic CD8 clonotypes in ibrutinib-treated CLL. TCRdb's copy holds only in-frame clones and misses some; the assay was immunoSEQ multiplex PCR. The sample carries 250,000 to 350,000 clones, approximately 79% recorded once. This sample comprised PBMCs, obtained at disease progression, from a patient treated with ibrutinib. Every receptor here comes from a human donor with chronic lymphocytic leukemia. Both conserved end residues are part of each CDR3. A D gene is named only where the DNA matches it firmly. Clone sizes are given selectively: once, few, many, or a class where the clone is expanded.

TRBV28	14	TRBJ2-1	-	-	TGTGCCAGCAGTTCGATCCCTAGTGTGTATGAGCAGTTCTTC	CASSSIPSVYEQFF
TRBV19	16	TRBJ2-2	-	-	TGTGCCAGTAGTATGTTCACAGGGAGGTCCACCGGGGAGCTGTTTTTT	CASSMFTGRSTGELFF
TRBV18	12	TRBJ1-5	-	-	TGTGCCAGCCACGGAGGCAATCAGCCCCAGCATTTT	CASHGGNQPQHF
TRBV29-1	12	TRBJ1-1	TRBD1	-	TGCAGCTCGACAGGGATGAGCACTGAAGCTTTCTTT	CSSTGMSTEAFF
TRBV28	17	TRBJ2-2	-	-	TGTGCCAGCAGTTCCCCGAGCCTTACCCTGAACACCGGGGAGCTGTTTTTT	CASSSPSLTLNTGELFF
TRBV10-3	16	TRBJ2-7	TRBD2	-	TGTGCCATCAGTGGGGGACTAGCGGGGCCATCCTACGAGCAGTACTTC	CAISGGLAGPSYEQYF
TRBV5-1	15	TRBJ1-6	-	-	TGCGCCAGCAAGACTCGGACCGACAACTTGTCACCCCTCCACTTT	CASKTRTDNLSPLHF
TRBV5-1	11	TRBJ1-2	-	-	TGCGCCAGCAGCTTCGGCTATGGCTACACCTTC	CASSFGYGYTF
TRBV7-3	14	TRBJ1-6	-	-	-	CASSFLWYNSPLHF
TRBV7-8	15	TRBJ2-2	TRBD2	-	TGTGCCAGCAGCCGACTAGCGGGGGGAAGTGGGGAGCTGTTTTTT	CASSRLAGGSGELFF
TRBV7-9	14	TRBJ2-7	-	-	TGTGCCAGCAGCTTAGGAGAGACTACCTACGAGCAGTACTTC	CASSLGETTYEQYF
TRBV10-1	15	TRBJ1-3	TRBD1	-	TGCGCCAGCAGCCGGGACAGGGTAAGTGGAAACACCATATATTTT	CASSRDRVSGNTIYF
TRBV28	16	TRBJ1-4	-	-	TGTGCCAGCAGTCTTCGACAGATTTCAACTAATGAAAAACTGTTTTTT	CASSLRQISTNEKLFF
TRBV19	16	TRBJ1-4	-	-	TGTGCCAGTCGGGTCGGGGCCCCAGCAACTAATGAAAAACTGTTTTTT	CASRVGAPATNEKLFF
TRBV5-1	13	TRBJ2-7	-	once	TGCGCCAGCTCTGTCGCAGCCGCCTACGAGCAGTACTTC	CASSVAAAYEQYF
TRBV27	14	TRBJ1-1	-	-	TGTGCCAGCAGTCAGAGGGGGTCTAGGCCTGAAGCTTTCTTT	CASSQRGSRPEAFF
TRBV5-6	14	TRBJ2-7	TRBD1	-	TGTGCCAGCAGGCAGGGACAGGGGGCTTACGAGCAGTACTTC	CASRQGQGAYEQYF
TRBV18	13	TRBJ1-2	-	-	TGTGCCAGCTCACCACCGGGACGCGATGGCTACACCTTC	CASSPPGRDGYTF
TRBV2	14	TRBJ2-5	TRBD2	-	TGTGCCAGCACCATGAGGTGGGCTAGCGGGACCCAGTACTTC	CASTMRWASGTQYF
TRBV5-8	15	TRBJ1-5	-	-	TGTGCCAGCAGCTTGTTTGGGGGCGTAAATCAGCCCCAGCATTTT	CASSLFGGVNQPQHF
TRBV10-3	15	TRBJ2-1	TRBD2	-	TGTGCCATCAGCGGACTAGCGGCTACCTACAATGAGCAGTTCTTC	CAISGLAATYNEQFF
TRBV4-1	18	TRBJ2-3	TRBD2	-	TGCGCCAGCAGCTATACACTAGCAGCGGGAGGACTTCTGGATACGCAGTATTTT	CASSYTLAAGGLLDTQYF
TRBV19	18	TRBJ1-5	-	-	TGTGCCAGTACCCCGGCGGGACGCCACCTCTTGTGGAATCAGCCCCAGCATTTT	CASTPAGRHLLWNQPQHF
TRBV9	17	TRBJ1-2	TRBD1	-	TGTGCCAGCAGCGGCCGGGACAGGGAGGTAGGCACTAATGGCTACACCTTC	CASSGRDREVGTNGYTF
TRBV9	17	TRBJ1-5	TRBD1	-	TGTGCCAGCAGCGTAGAGCAGGGGGGCTTTAGCAATCAGCCCCAGCATTTT	CASSVEQGGFSNQPQHF
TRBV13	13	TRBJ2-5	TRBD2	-	TGTTCTAGCGGAGGACTCCACCAAGAGACCCAGTACTTC	CSSGGLHQETQYF
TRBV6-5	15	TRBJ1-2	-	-	TGTGCCAGCAGCCGGAGCCGGGACCACAACTATGGCTACACCTTC	CASSRSRDHNYGYTF
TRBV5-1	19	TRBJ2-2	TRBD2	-	TGCGCCAGCAGCTTGGCGGGACTACGCCCGGTCAGGCTTGCCGGGGAGCTGTTTTTT	CASSLAGLRPVRLAGELFF
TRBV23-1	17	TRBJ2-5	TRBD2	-	TGCGCCAGCAGTCAAGAGGAGCGGGGGGACCTCAGAGAGACCCAGTACTTC	CASSQEERGDLRETQYF
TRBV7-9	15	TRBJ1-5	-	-	TGTGCCAGCAGCCCAACTGAGGGACCCCATCAGCCCCAGCATTTT	CASSPTEGPHQPQHF
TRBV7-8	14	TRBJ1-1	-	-	TGTGCCAGCAGCTATCCAACAGGGAACACTGAAGCTTTCTTT	CASSYPTGNTEAFF
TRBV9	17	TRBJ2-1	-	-	TGTGCCAGCGGTGATTCGAAAACGGTGGTCTCCTACAATGAGCAGTTCTTC	CASGDSKTVVSYNEQFF
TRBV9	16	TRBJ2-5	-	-	TGTGCCAGCAGCGTAGAGGAACAGGGTGGTGGAGAGACCCAGTACTTC	CASSVEEQGGGETQYF
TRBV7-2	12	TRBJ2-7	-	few	TGTGCCAGCAGCTTTTTGGTCGACGAGCAGTACTTC	CASSFLVDEQYF
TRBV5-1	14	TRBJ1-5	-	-	TGCGCCAGCTCCCCGGACAGCGGGGCGTGGCCCCAGCATTTT	CASSPDSGAWPQHF
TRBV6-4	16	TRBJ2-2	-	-	TGTGCCAGCAGTGACTCGTGGGAGAGGGACACCGGGGAGCTGTTTTTT	CASSDSWERDTGELFF
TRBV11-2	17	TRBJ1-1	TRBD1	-	TGTGCCAGCAGCTTAATTGGACAGGGACTAATTAACACTGAAGCTTTCTTT	CASSLIGQGLINTEAFF
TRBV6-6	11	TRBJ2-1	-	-	TGTGCCAGCAGCCCGGGGGCTGAGCAGTTCTTC	CASSPGAEQFF
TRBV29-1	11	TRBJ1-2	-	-	TGCAGCGTTGAGGGGGAGGACGGCTACACCTTC	CSVEGEDGYTF
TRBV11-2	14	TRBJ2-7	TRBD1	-	TGTGCCAGCAGTCCGGGACAGGGCCTCTACGAGCAGTACTTC	CASSPGQGLYEQYF
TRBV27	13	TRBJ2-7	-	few	TGTGCCAGCAGTTTAGTCGGGGTGAGGGAGCAGTACTTC	CASSLVGVREQYF
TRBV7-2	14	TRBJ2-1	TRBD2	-	TGTGCCAGCAGACTAGCGGGACGATACAATGAGCAGTTCTTC	CASRLAGRYNEQFF
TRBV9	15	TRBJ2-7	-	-	TGTGCCAGCAGCGTAGGTGCACACCGCTCCTACGAGCAGTACTTC	CASSVGAHRSYEQYF
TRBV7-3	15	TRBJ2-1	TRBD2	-	TGTGCCAGCAGCGTACGACTAGCGCCTTACAATGAGCAGTTCTTC	CASSVRLAPYNEQFF
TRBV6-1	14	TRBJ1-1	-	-	TGTGCCACCACCCCGGCCGGTCGGTGGACTGAAGCTTTCTTT	CATTPAGRWTEAFF
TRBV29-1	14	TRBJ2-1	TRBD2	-	TGCAGCGCCGGGAGGGCCGGCGCCTACAATGAGCAGTTCTTC	CSAGRAGAYNEQFF
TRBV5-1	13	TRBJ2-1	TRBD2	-	TGCGCCAGCGGGAGGGTTTCCTACAATGAGCAGTTCTTC	CASGRVSYNEQFF
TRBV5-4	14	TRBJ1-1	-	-	TGTGCCAGCAGCCTCGGAGGGAGGAACACTGAAGCTTTCTTT	CASSLGGRNTEAFF
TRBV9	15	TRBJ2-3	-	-	TGTGCCAGCAGCGTAGAGTGGGGGAGCACAGATACGCAGTATTTT	CASSVEWGSTDTQYF
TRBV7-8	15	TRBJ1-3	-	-	TGTGCCAGCAGCTCCAATGAGGTTTCTGGAAACACCATATATTTT	CASSSNEVSGNTIYF
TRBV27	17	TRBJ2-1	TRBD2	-	TGTGCCAGCAGTACAAAGATAGCGGGAGTATCCCACAATGAGCAGTTCTTC	CASSTKIAGVSHNEQFF
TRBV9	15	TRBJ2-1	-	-	TGTGCCAGCAGCGTGGCGGGGACGGGATACAATGAGCAGTTCTTC	CASSVAGTGYNEQFF
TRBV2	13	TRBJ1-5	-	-	TGTGCCAGCAGTGAGGGAGAATATCAGCCCCAGCATTTT	CASSEGEYQPQHF
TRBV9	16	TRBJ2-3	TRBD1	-	TGTGCCAGCAGCGTATTGGACAGGGGTGGCACAGATACGCAGTATTTT	CASSVLDRGGTDTQYF
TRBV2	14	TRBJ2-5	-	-	TGTGCCAGCAGTGAAGCGGGAATCCAAGAGACCCAGTACTTC	CASSEAGIQETQYF
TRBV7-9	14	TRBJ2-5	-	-	TGTGCCAGCAGCCCAAGGGAGCGCAGGGAGACCCAGTACTTC	CASSPRERRETQYF
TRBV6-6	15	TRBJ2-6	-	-	TGTGCCAGCAGTTACTCATTCTCTGGGGCCAACGTCCTGACTTTC	CASSYSFSGANVLTF
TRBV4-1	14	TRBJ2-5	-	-	TGCGCCAGCAGCCAAGTTGGGGGACAAGAGACCCAGTACTTC	CASSQVGGQETQYF
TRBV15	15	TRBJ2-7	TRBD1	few	TGTGCCACCGGCATAAAAAGGACAGGGCGCTACGAGCAGTACTTC	CATGIKRTGRYEQYF